The subject of this entry is one TCR beta chain. Amplification yielded TCR beta CDR3 regions, with RNA transcripts as the source. When the TCR CDR3 underwent first-round RT-PCR, the HTBI primer set was used. TCRdb reanalysed the multiplex PCR reads using MiXCR and keeps one entry per CDR3 protein. The table records 490,000 or so distinct CDR3 sequences, about 16% of them present only once. The sample comes from a study of T cells in Graves' hyperthyroidism and ophthalmopathy. Uncontrolled infection, other autoimmune disease, pregnancy or lactation excluded patients. The source is a woman under 40 with Graves' ophthalmopathy. Sample: blood.

Written as DNA, the CDR3 is TGCGCCAGCAGCCAGGCACCGGGATCCCAGCCCCAGCATTTT. Translated, it gives CASSQAPGSQPQHF. The V gene is TRBV4-1, the J gene TRBJ1-5, with unresolved D. The germline CDR1 and CDR2 sequences are MGHRA and YSYEKL. The length of the CDR3 is 14 residues. The V and J ends lost 3 bases and 7 bases respectively, with 13 bases between them.